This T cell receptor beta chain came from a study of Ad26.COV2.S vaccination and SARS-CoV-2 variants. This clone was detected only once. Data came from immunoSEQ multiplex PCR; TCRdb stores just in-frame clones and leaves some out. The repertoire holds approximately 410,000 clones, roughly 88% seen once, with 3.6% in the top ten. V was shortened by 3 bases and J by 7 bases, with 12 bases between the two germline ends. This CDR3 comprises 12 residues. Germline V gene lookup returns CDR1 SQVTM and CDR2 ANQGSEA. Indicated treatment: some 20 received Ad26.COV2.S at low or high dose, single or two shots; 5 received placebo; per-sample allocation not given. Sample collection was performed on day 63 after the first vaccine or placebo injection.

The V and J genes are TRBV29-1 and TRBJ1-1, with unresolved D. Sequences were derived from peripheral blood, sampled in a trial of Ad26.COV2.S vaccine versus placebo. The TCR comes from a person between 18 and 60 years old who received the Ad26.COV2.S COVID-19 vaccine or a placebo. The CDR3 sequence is CSVDKDLSEAFF. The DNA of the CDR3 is TGCAGCGTTGACAAGGATTTGAGTGAAGCTTTCTTT. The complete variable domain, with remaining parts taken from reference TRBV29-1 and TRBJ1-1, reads SAVISQKPSRDICQRGTSLTIQCQVDSQVTMMFWYRQQPGQSLTLIATANQGSEATYESGFVIDKFPISRPNLTFSTLTVSNMSPEDSSIYLCSVDKDLSEAFFGQGTRLTVV.